This TCR beta chain is drawn from a study of cytomegalovirus exposure and HLA in healthy donors. Regarding the study as a whole: A highly shared variant cluster was judged a likely technical artifact. Clonal expansion was found to be greater in HLA-associated TCR beta chains than in equally common others in a later analysis.

Turning to this clone: Its antigen is as yet unknown.

The PCR was carried out with 60 Vbeta primers and 13 Jbeta primers. Data came from immunoSEQ multiplex PCR; TCRdb stores just in-frame clones and leaves some out. The sample contains around 140,000 clones, 80% of which appear only once. The sequencing input was PBMCs. The clonotype originates from a man aged 40-50 years in good health and CMV-seronegative.

CDR3 sequence reads: CASSPGGAGYNEQFF. For the CDR3, the DNA is TGTGCCAGCAGCCCCGGTGGAGCGGGGTACAATGAGCAGTTCTTC. The gene calls are TRBV7-6 and TRBJ2-1; 7 nucleotides align to TRBD2. The V gene's germline CDR1 is SGHVS and CDR2 FNYEAQ. The ends lost 5 bases at V and 4 bases at J; junction bases unmatched: 8. This CDR3 has 15 amino acids.